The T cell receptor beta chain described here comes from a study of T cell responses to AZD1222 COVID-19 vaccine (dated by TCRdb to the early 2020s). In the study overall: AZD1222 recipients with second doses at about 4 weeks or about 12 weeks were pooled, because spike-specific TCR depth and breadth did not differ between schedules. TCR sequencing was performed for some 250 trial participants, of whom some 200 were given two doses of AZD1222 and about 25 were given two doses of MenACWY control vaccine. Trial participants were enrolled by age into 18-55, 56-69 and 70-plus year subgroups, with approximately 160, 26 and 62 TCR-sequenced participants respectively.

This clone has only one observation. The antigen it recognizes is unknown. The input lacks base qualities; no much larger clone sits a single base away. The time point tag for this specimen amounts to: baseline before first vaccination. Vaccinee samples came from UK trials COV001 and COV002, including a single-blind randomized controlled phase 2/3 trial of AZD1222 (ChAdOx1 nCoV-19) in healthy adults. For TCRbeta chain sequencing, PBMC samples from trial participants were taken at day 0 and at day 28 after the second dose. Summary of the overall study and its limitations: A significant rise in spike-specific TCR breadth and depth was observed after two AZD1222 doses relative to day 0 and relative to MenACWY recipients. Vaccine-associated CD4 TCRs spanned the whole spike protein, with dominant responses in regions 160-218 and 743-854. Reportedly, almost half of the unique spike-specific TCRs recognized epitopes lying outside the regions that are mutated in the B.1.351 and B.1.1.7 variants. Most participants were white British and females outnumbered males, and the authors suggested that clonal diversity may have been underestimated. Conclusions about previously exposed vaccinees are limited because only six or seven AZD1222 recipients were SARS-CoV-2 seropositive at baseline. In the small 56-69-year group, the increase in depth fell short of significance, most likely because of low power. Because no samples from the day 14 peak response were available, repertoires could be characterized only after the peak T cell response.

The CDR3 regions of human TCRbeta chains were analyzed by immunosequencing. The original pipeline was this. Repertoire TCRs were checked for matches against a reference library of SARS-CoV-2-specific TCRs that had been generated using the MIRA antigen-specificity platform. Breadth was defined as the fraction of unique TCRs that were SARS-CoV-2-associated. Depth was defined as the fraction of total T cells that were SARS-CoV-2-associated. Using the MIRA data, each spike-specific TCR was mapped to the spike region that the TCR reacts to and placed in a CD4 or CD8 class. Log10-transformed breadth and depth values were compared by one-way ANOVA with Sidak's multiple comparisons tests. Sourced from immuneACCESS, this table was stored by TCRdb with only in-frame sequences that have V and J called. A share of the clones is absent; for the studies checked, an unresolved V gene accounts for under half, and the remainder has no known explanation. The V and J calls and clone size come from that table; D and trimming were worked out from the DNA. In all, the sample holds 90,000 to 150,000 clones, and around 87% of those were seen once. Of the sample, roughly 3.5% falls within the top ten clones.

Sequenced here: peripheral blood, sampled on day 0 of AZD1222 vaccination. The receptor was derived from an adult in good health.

The CDR3 corresponds to CASSSGEVSPLHF. The nucleotides read TGTGCCAGCAGTTCAGGGGAGGTTTCACCCCTCCACTTT. This chain is built from TRBV6-5 and TRBJ1-6; TRBD1 might be the D gene, on 6 matching bases. The germline V gene yields MNHEY for CDR1 and SVGAGI for CDR2. Deletion took 4 bases off V and 9 bases off J, with a span of 10 bases between the germline ends. The CDR3 numbers 13 residues from cysteine through phenylalanine. This entry keeps only the CDR3 DNA: 39 bases, framed from base 1.